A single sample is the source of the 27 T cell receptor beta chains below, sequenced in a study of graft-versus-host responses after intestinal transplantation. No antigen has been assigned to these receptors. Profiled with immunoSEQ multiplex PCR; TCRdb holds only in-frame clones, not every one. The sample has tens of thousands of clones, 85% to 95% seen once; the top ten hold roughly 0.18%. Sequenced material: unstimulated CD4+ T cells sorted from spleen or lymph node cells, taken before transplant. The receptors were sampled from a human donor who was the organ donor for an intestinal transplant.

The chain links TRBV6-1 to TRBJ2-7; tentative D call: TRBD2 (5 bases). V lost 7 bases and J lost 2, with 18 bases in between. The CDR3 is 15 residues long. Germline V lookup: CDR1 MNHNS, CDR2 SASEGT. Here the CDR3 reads CASNLRGHLPYEQYF. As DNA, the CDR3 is TGTGCCAGCAACCTTCGGGGTCACCTACCCTACGAGCAGTACTTC.

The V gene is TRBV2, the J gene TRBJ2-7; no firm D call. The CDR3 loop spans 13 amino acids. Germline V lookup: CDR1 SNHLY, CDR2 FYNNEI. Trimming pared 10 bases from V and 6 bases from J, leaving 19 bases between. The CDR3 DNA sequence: TGTGCCACCTCATTGAACCTACAAGGCGAGCAGTACTTC. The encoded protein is CATSLNLQGEQYF. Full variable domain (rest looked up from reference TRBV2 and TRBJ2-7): EPEVTQTPSHQVTQMGQEVILRCVPISNHLYFYWYRQILGQKVEFLVSFYNNEISEKSEIFDDQFSVERPDGSNFTLKIRSTKLEDSAMYFCATSLNLQGEQYFGPGTRLTVT.

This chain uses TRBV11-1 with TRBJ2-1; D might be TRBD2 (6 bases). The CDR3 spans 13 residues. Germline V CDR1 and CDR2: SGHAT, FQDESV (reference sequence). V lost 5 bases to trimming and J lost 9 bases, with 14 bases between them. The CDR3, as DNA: TGTGCCAGCAGCAACCAGGTGGGGGGTGAGCAGTTCTTC. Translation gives CASSNQVGGEQFF.

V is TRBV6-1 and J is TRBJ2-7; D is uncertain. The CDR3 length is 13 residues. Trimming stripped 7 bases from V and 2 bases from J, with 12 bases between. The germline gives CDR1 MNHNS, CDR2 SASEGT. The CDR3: CASIKQTAYEQYF. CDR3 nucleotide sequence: TGTGCCAGCATCAAACAGACCGCCTACGAGCAGTACTTC.

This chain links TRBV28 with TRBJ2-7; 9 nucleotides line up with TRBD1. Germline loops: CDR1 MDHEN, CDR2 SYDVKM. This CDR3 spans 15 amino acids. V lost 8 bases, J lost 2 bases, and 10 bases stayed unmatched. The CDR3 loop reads CASLVGTGSTYEQYF. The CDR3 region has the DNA TGTGCCAGCCTAGTCGGGACAGGGAGCACCTACGAGCAGTACTTC. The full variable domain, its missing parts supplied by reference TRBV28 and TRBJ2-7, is DVKVTQSSRYLVKRTGEKVFLECVQDMDHENMFWYRQDPGLGLRLIYFSYDVKMKEKGDIPEGYSVSREKKERFSLILESASTNQTSMYLCASLVGTGSTYEQYFGPGTRLTVT.

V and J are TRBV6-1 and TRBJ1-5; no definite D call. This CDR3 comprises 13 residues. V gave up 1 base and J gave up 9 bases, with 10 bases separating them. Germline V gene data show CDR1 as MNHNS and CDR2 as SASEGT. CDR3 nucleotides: TGTGCCAGCAGTGAAGACATACCCCGGCCCCAGCATTTT. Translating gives CASSEDIPRPQHF.

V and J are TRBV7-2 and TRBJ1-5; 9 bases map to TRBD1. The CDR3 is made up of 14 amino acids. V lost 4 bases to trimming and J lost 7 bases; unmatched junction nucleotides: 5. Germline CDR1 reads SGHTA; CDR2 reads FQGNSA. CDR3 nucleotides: TGTGCCAGCAGCTATCTGGACAGGGGACAGCCCCAGCATTTT. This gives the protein CASSYLDRGQPQHF.

The CDR3 nucleotides are TGTGCCAGCAGCCTAAGGGGTAACGTAGCTGGAAACACCATATATTTT. Protein product: CASSLRGNVAGNTIYF. V usage is TRBV7-3 and J usage is TRBJ1-3; TRBD1 is a possible D gene (5 bases). This CDR3 contains 16 residues. Germline V gene sequence: CDR1 SGHTA, CDR2 FQGTGA. V was pared by 5 bases and J by 2 bases, with 16 bases between.

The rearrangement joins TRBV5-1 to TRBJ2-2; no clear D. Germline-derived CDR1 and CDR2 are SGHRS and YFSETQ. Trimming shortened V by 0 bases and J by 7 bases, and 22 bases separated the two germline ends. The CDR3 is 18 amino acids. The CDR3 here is CASSLGYGTELPGGELFF. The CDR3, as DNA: TGCGCCAGCAGCTTGGGGTATGGAACGGAGCTCCCGGGCGGGGAGCTGTTTTTT.

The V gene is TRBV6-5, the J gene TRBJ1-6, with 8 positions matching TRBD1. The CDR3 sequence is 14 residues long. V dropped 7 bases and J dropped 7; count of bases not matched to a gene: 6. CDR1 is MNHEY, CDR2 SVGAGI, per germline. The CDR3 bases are TGTGCCAGCAAAAGGCAGGGGGCGAATTCACCCCTCCACTTT. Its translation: CASKRQGANSPLHF.

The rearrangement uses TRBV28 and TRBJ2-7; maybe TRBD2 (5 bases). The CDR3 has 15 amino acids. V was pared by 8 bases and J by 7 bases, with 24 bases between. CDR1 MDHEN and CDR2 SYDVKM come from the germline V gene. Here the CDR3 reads CASGLNGLGWREQYF. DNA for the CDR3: TGTGCCAGCGGTCTAAACGGACTCGGCTGGAGGGAGCAGTACTTC.

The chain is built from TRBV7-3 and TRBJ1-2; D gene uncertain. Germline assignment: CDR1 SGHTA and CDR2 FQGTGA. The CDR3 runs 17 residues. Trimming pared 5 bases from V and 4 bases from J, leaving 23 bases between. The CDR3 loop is CASSPSYEAGWVYGYTF. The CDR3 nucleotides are TGTGCCAGCAGCCCTTCGTACGAGGCGGGTTGGGTCTATGGCTACACCTTC.

CDR3 nucleotide sequence: TGTGCCAGCAGCACACGACCGGGACTAAACACAGATACGCAGTATTTT. Translation: CASSTRPGLNTDTQYF. The chain links TRBV11-2 to TRBJ2-3, with TRBD2 identical over 7 bases. V was pared by 5 bases and J by 2 bases, with 10 bases of the junction left unmatched. The CDR3 is 16 residues long. Germline CDR1 reads SGHAT; CDR2 reads FQNNGV.

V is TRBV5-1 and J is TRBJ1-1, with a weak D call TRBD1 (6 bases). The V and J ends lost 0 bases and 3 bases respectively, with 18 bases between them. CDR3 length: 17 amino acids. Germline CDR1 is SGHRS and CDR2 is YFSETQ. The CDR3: CASSLASTGPGDTEAFF. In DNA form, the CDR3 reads TGCGCCAGCAGCTTGGCCTCGACAGGCCCGGGAGACACTGAAGCTTTCTTT.

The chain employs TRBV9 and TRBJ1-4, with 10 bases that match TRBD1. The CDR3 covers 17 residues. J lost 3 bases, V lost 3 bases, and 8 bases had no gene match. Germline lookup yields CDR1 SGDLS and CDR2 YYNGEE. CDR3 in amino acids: CASSAGTGAGPNEKLFF. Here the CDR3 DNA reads TGTGCCAGCAGCGCCGGGACAGGGGCCGGACCTAATGAAAAACTGTTTTTT.

The CDR3 spells CAWSAGQPNSPLHF. CDR3 coding DNA: TGTGCCTGGAGTGCGGGACAGCCAAATTCACCCCTCCACTTT. The chain is built from TRBV30 and TRBJ1-6; 7 positions agree with TRBD1. Germline-derived CDR1 and CDR2 are GTSNPN and SVGIG (reference sequence). This CDR3 has 14 residues. The V and J ends lost 1 base and 7 bases, in that order; junction bases with no gene match: 4.

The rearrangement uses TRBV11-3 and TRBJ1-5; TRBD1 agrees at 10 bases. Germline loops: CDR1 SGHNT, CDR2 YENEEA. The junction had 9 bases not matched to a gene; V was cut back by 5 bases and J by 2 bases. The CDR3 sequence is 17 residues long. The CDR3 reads CASSESGQGKGNQPQHF. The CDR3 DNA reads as TGTGCCAGCAGCGAATCGGGACAGGGGAAGGGCAATCAGCCCCAGCATTTT.

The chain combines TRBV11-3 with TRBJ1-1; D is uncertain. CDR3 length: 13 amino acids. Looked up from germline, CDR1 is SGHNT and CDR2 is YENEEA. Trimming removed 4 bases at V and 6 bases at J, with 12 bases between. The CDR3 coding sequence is TGTGCCAGCAGCTCTAGACACGGGGCTGAAGCTTTCTTT. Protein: CASSSRHGAEAFF.

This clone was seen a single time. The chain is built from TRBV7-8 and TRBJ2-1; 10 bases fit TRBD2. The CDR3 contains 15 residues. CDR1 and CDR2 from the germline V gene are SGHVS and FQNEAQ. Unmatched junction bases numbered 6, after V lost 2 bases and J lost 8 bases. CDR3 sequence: CASSLSLAGVDEQFF. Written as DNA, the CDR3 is TGTGCCAGCAGCTTAAGCCTAGCGGGGGTAGATGAGCAGTTCTTC.

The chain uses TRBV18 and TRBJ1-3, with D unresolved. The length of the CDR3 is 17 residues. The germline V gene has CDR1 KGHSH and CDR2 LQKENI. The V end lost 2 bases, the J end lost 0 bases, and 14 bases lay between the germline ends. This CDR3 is CASSPRPVGSSGNTIYF. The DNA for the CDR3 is TGTGCCAGCTCACCAAGACCCGTCGGAAGCTCTGGAAACACCATATATTTT.

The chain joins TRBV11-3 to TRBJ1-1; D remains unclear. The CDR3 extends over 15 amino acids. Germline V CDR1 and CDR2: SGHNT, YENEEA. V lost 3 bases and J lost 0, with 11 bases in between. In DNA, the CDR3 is TGTGCCAGCAGCTTGCCCACTACGATGAACACTGAAGCTTTCTTT. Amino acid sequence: CASSLPTTMNTEAFF.

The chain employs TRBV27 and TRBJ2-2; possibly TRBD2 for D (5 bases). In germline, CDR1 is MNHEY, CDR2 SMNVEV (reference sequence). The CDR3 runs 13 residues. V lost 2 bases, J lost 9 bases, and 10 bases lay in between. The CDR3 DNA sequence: TGTGCCAGCAGTTTAGTCGGGGAGAGGGAGCTGTTTTTT. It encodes CASSLVGERELFF.

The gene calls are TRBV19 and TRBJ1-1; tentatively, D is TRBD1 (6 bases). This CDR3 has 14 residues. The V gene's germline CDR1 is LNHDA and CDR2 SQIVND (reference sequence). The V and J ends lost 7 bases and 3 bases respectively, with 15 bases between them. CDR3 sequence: CASKKGQSYTEAFF. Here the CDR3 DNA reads TGTGCCAGTAAAAAGGGACAAAGCTACACTGAAGCTTTCTTT. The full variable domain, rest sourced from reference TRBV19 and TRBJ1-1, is DGGITQSPKYLFRKEGQNVTLSCEQNLNHDAMYWYRQDPGQGLRLIYYSQIVNDFQKGDIAEGYSVSREKKESFPLTVTSAQKNPTAFYLCASKKGQSYTEAFFGQGTRLTVV.

The CDR3 DNA sequence: TGTGCCACCAGCAGCCACACAGATACGCAGTATTTT. It translates to CATSSHTDTQYF. The V gene is TRBV15, the J gene TRBJ2-3, with no clear D. The CDR3 loop spans 12 amino acids. The ends were cut back, 3 bases at V and 2 bases at J, with 3 bases in the middle. The germline gives CDR1 LNHNV, CDR2 YYDKDF (reference sequence).

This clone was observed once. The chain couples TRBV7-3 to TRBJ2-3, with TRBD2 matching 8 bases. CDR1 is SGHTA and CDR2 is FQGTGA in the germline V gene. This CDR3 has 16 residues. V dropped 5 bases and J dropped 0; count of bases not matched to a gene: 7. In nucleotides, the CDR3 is TGTGCCAGCAGCCGCGGGGTAGCGGGGAGCACAGATACGCAGTATTTT. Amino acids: CASSRGVAGSTDTQYF. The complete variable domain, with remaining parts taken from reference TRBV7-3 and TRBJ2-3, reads GAGVSQTPSNKVTEKGKYVELRCDPISGHTALYWYRQSLGQGPEFLIYFQGTGAADDSGLPNDRFFAVRPEGSVSTLKIQRTERGDSAVYLCASSRGVAGSTDTQYFGPGTRLTVL.

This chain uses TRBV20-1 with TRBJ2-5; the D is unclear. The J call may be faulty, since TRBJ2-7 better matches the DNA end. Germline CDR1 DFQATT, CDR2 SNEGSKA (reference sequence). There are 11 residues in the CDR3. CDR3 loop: CSALPMYEQYF. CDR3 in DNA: TGCAGTGCTTTACCCATGTACGAGCAGTACTTC.

The DNA of the CDR3 is TGTGCTAGTGGTTTGGAAGGGGGTCCAGATACGCAGTATTTT. This codes for CASGLEGGPDTQYF. The chain carries TRBV12-5 and TRBJ2-3; TRBD1 is a possible D gene (6 bases). Trimming stripped 1 base from V and 4 bases from J, with 9 bases between. The germline V gene encodes CDR1 LGHNT and CDR2 FRNRAP. CDR3 length: 14 amino acids.